The following is a T cell receptor beta chain sequence with its context. Assay used: immunoSEQ multiplex PCR; TCRdb lists only in-frame clones, some missing. The sample comprises about 200,000 clones, less than 90% of which are singletons, and around 4.5% rests with the top ten. The data belong to a study of blood T cell repertoires in COVID-19. The source material was PBMCs or T cells enriched from blood (not recorded which). The receptor's source is a woman in her thirties who had been exposed to COVID-19.

In nucleotides, the CDR3 is TGTGCCAGCAGCTTGGGCCGTCTTAATTCACCCCTCCACTTT. It is translated as CASSLGRLNSPLHF. This rearrangement joins TRBV7-9 to TRBJ1-6; D is ambiguous. CDR3 length equals 14 residues. Trimming took 3 bases from V and 6 from J, leaving 9 bases between them. The germline V gene encodes CDR1 SEHNR and CDR2 FQNEAQ (reference sequence).